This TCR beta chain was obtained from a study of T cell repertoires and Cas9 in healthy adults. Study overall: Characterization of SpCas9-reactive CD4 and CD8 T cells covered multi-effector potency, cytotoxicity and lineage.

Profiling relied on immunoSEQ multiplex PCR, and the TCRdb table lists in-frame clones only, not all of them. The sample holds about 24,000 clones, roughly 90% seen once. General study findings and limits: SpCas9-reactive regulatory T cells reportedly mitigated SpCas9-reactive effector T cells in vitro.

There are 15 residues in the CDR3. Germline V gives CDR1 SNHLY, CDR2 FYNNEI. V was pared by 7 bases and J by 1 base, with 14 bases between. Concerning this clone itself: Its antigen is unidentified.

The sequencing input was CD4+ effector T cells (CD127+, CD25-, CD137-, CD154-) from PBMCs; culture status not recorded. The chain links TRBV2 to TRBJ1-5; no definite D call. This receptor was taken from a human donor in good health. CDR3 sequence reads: CASTQEGGSNQPQHF. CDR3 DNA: TGTGCCAGCACTCAGGAGGGTGGAAGCAATCAGCCCCAGCATTTT. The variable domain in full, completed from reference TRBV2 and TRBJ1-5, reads EPEVTQTPSHQVTQMGQEVILRCVPISNHLYFYWYRQILGQKVEFLVSFYNNEISEKSEIFDDQFSVERPDGSNFTLKIRSTKLEDSAMYFCASTQEGGSNQPQHFGDGTRLSIL.